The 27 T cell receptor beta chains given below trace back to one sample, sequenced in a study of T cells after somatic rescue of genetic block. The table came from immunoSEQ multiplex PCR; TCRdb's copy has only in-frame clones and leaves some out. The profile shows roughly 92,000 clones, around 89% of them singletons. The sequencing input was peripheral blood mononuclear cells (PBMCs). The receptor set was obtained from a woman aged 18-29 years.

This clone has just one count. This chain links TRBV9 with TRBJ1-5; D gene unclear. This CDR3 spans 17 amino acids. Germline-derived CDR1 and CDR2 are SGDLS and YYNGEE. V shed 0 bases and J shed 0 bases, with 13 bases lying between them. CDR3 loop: CASSVGFGDNSNQPQHF. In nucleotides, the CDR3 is TGTGCCAGCAGCGTAGGGTTCGGAGATAATAGCAATCAGCCCCAGCATTTT.

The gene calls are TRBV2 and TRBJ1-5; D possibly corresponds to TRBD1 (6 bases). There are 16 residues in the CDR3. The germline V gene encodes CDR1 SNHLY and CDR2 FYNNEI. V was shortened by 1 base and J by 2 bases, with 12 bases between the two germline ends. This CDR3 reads CASSEDLGGGNQPQHF. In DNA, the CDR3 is TGTGCCAGCAGTGAAGATTTAGGGGGAGGCAATCAGCCCCAGCATTTT. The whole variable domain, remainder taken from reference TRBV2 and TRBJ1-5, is EPEVTQTPSHQVTQMGQEVILRCVPISNHLYFYWYRQILGQKVEFLVSFYNNEISEKSEIFDDQFSVERPDGSNFTLKIRSTKLEDSAMYFCASSEDLGGGNQPQHFGDGTRLSIL.

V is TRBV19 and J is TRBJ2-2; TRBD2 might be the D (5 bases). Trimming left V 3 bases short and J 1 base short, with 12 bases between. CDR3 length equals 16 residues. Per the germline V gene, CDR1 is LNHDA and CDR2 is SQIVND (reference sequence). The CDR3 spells CASSMAGRKNTGELFF. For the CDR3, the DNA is TGTGCCAGTAGTATGGCGGGCAGGAAGAACACCGGGGAGCTGTTTTTT. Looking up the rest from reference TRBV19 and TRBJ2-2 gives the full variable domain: DGGITQSPKYLFRKEGQNVTLSCEQNLNHDAMYWYRQDPGQGLRLIYYSQIVNDFQKGDIAEGYSVSREKKESFPLTVTSAQKNPTAFYLCASSMAGRKNTGELFFGEGSRLTVL.

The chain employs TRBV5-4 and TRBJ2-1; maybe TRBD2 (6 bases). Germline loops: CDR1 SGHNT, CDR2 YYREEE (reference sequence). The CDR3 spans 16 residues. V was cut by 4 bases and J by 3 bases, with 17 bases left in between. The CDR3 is CASSPGGGIGYNEQFF. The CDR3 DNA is TGTGCCAGCAGCCCCGGTGGGGGGATTGGCTACAATGAGCAGTTCTTC.

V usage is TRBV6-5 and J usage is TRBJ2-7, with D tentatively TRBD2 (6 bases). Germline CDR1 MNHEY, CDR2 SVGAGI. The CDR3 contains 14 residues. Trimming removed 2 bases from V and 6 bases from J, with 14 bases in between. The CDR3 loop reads CASSYRGVEGEQYF. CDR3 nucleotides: TGTGCCAGCAGTTACCGCGGGGTTGAGGGCGAGCAGTACTTC.

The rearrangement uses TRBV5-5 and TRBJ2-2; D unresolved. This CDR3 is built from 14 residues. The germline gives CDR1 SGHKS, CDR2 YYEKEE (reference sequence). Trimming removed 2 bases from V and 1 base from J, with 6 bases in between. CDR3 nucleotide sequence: TGTGCCAGCAGCTTTTCAGAGAACACCGGGGAGCTGTTTTTT. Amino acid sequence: CASSFSENTGELFF.

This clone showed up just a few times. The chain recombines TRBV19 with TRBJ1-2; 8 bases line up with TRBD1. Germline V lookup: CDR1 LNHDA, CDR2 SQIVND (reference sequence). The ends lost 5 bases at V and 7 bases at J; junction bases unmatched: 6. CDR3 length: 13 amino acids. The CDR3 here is CASSSTGAGGYTF. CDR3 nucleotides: TGTGCCAGTAGTTCGACAGGGGCAGGTGGCTACACCTTC. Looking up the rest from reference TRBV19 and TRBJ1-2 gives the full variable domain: DGGITQSPKYLFRKEGQNVTLSCEQNLNHDAMYWYRQDPGQGLRLIYYSQIVNDFQKGDIAEGYSVSREKKESFPLTVTSAQKNPTAFYLCASSSTGAGGYTFGSGTRLTVV.

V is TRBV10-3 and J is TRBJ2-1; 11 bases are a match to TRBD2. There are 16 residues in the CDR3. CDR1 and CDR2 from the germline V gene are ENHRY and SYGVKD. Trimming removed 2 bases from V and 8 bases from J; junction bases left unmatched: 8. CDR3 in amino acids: CAISEEVAGGLDEQFF. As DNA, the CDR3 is TGTGCCATCAGTGAGGAAGTAGCGGGAGGGCTGGATGAGCAGTTCTTC.

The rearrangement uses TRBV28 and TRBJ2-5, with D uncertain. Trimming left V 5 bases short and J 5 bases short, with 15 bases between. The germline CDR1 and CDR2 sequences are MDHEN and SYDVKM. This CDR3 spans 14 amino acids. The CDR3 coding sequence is TGTGCCAGCAGTCTAACGAACCCCCGCGAGACCCAGTACTTC. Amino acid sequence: CASSLTNPRETQYF. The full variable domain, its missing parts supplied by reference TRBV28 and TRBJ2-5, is DVKVTQSSRYLVKRTGEKVFLECVQDMDHENMFWYRQDPGLGLRLIYFSYDVKMKEKGDIPEGYSVSREKKERFSLILESASTNQTSMYLCASSLTNPRETQYFGPGTRLLVL.

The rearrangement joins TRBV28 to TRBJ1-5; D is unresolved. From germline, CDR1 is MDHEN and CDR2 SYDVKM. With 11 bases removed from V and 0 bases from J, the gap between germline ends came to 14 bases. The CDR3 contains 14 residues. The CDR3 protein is CAGLGRYSNQPQHF. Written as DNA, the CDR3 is TGTGCCGGTCTGGGCCGATATAGCAATCAGCCCCAGCATTTT.

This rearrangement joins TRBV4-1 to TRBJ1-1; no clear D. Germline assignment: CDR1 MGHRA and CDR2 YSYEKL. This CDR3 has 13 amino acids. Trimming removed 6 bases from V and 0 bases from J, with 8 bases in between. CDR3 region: CASRDGLNTEAFF. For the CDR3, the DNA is TGCGCCAGCAGGGACGGGTTGAACACTGAAGCTTTCTTT.

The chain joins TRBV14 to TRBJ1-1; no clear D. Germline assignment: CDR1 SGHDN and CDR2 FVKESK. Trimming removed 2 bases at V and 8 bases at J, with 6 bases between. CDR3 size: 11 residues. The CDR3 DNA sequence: TGTGCCAGCAGCCAATACAGAGAAGCTTTCTTT. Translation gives CASSQYREAFF.

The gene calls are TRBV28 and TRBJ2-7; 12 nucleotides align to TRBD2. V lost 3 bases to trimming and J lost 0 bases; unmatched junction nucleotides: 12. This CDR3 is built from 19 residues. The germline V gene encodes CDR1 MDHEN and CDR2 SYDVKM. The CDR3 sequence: CASSFRSSGRVISSYEQYF. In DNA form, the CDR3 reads TGTGCCAGCAGTTTCCGGTCTAGCGGGAGGGTGATCAGCTCCTACGAGCAGTACTTC.

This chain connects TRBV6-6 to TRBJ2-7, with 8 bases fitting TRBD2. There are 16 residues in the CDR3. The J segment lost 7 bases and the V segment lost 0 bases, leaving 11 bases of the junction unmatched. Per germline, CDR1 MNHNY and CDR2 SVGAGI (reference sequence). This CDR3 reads CASSYSTGLESGEQYF. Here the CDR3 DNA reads TGTGCCAGCAGTTACTCGACGGGACTAGAATCGGGGGAGCAGTACTTC.

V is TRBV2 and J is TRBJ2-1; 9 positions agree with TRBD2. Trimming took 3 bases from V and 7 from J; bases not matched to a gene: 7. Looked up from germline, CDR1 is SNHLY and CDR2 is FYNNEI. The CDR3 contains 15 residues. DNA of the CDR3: TGTGCCAGCAGTGACGGGCGGGAGGGCCAAAATGAGCAGTTCTTC. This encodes CASSDGREGQNEQFF.

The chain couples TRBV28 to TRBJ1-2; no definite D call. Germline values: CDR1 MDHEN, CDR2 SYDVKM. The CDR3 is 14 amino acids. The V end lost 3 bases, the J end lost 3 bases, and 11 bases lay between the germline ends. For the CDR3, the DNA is TGTGCCAGCAGTTTTCTCGTTGATGACTATGGCTACACCTTC. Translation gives CASSFLVDDYGYTF.

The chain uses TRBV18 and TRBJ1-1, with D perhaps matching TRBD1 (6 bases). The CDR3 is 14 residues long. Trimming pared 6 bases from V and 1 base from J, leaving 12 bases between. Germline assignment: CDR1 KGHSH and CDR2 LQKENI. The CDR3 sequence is CASSRDIGNTEAFF. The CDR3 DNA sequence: TGTGCCAGCTCCCGGGACATCGGGAACACTGAAGCTTTCTTT.

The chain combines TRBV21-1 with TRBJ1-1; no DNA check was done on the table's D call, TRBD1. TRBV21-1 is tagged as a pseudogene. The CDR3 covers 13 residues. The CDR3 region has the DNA TGTGCCAGACTAACAGGGTGTAACACTGAAGCTTTCTTT. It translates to CARLTGCNTEAFF.

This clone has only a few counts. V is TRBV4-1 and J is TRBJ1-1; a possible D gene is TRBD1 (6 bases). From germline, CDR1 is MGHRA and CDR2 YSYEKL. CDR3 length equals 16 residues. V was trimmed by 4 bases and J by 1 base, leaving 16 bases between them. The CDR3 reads CASSPGAGAGNTEAFF. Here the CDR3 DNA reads TGCGCCAGCAGCCCGGGGGCTGGGGCTGGGAACACTGAAGCTTTCTTT.

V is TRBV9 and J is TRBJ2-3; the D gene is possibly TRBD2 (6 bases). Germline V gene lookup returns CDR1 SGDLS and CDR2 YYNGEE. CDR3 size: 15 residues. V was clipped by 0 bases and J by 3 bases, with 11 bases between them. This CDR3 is CASSVEGRETDTQYF. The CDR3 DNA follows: TGTGCCAGCAGCGTAGAGGGACGGGAGACAGATACGCAGTATTTT. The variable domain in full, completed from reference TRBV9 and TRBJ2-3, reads DSGVTQTPKHLITATGQRVTLRCSPRSGDLSVYWYQQSLDQGLQFLIQYYNGEERAKGNILERFSAQQFPDLHSELNLSSLELGDSALYFCASSVEGRETDTQYFGPGTRLTVL.

The CDR3 here is CASSLGGVLAPGELFF. The DNA for the CDR3 is TGTGCCAGCAGCTTAGGGGGTGTCCTAGCCCCCGGGGAGCTGTTTTTT. The rearrangement uses TRBV7-6 and TRBJ2-2; perhaps TRBD2 as D (5 bases). CDR3 length equals 16 residues. Trimming left V 1 base short and J 6 bases short, with 15 bases between. Germline-derived CDR1 and CDR2 are SGHVS and FNYEAQ.

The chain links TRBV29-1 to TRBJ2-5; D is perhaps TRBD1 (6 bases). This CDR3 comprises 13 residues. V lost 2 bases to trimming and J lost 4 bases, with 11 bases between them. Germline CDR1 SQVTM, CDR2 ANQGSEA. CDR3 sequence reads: CSVEYRVGETQYF. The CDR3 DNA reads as TGCAGCGTTGAATACAGGGTCGGAGAGACCCAGTACTTC. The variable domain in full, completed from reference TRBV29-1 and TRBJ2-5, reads SAVISQKPSRDICQRGTSLTIQCQVDSQVTMMFWYRQQPGQSLTLIATANQGSEATYESGFVIDKFPISRPNLTFSTLTVSNMSPEDSSIYLCSVEYRVGETQYFGPGTRLLVL.

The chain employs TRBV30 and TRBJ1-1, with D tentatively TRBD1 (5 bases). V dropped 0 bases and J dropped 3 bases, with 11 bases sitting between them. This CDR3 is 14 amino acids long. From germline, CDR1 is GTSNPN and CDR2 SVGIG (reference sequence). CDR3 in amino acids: CAWSVGAGHTEAFF. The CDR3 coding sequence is TGTGCCTGGAGTGTAGGGGCGGGACACACTGAAGCTTTCTTT.

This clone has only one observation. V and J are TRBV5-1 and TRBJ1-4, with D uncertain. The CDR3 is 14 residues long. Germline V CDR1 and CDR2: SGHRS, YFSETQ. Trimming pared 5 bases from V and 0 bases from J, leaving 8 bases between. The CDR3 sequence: CASRQLATNEKLFF. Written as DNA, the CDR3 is TGCGCCAGCAGACAGCTCGCAACTAATGAAAAACTGTTTTTT. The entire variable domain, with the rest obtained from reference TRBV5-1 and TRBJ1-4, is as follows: KAGVTQTPRYLIKTRGQQVTLSCSPISGHRSVSWYQQTPGQGLQFLFEYFSETQRNKGNFPGRFSGRQFSNSRSEMNVSTLELGDSALYLCASRQLATNEKLFFGSGTQLSVL.

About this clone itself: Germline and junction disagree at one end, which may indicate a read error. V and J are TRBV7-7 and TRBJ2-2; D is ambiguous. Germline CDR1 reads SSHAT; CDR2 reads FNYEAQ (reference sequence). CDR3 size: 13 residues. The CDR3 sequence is CASSPARSGELFF. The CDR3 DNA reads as TGTGCTAGCAGCCCGGCCAGGAGCGGGGAGCTGTTTTTT.

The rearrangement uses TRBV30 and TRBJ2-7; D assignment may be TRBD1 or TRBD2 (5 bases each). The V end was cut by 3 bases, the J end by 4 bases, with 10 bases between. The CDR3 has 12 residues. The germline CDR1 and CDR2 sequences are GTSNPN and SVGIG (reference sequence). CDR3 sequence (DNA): TGTGCCTGGAGGGGGGTGGCATACGAGCAGTACTTC. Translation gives CAWRGVAYEQYF. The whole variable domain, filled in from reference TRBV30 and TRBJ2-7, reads SQTIHQWPATLVQPVGSPLSLECTVEGTSNPNLYWYRQAAGRGLQLLFYSVGIGQISSEVPQNLSASRPQDRQFILSSKKLLLSDSGFYLCAWRGVAYEQYFGPGTRLTVT.

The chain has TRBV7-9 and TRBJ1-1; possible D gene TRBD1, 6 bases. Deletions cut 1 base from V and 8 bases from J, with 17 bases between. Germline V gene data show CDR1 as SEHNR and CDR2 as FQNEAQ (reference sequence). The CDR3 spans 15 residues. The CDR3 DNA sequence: TGTGCCAGCAGCTTAGGCGTATCGGGGGCGGTGGAAGCTTTCTTT. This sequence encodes CASSLGVSGAVEAFF.